The present T cell receptor beta chain was sequenced within a study of T cells in Graves' hyperthyroidism and ophthalmopathy. The CDR3 is 13 amino acids. V shed 0 bases and J shed 5 bases, with 6 bases lying between them. The germline V gene encodes CDR1 SGHTA and CDR2 FQGTGA. Amplification targeted TCR beta CDR3 regions from RNA transcripts. The TCR CDR3 first-round RT-PCR relied on the HTBI primer set. TCRdb re-called the multiplex PCR reads with MiXCR, one entry per CDR3 protein. The top ten hold less than 45% of the sample, which has approximately 380,000 distinct CDR3 sequences, roughly 18% seen once.

The sequence was collected from a man between 18 and 29 years old with Graves' ophthalmopathy. What was sequenced was blood. The chain joins TRBV7-3 to TRBJ2-3; D is unclear. The CDR3 nucleotides read TGTGCCAGCAGCTTAACCTCGGTAGATACGCAGTATTTT. Protein product: CASSLTSVDTQYF.